What follows describes a single TCR beta chain. Antigen specificity is unknown. The entry originates in a study of OX40 agonist ivuxolimab in advanced cancers. Overall study: Patients undergoing dose escalation presented with hepatocellular carcinoma, melanoma, renal cell or head and neck cancer. Therapy given before enrollment (anti-PD-1, anti-PD-L1 or anti-CTLA-4) was allowed, and 40% had some. Averaging roughly 60 years in age, with a range of roughly 23 to 85, the cohort was about 85% male. General observations from the study: The study did not work out the antigen specificity of the expanded peripheral T cells.

Germline CDR1 reads SGHVS; CDR2 reads FNYEAQ. The CDR3 totals 16 residues. With 5 bases removed from V and 2 bases from J, the gap between germline ends came to 16 bases. This table comes from immunoSEQ multiplex PCR, and its TCRdb copy is limited to in-frame clones, with some not included. The sample carries tens of thousands of clones, about 91% recorded once. Sequencing used CD4+ or CD8+ T cells sorted from blood, obtained in a trial of the OX40 agonist ivuxolimab. The receptor was isolated from an adult with an advanced solid tumor such as melanoma, head and neck, liver or kidney cancer. J is TRBJ1-5 and V is TRBV7-6; possibly TRBD1 for D (6 bases). The CDR3 here is CASSHHQTGRNQPQHF. CDR3 in DNA: TGTGCCAGCAGCCATCACCAGACAGGCCGCAATCAGCCCCAGCATTTT.